These 29 T cell receptor beta chains were sequenced from one sample in a study of cytomegalovirus exposure and HLA in healthy donors. PCR amplification relied on 60 Vbeta primers (plus 13 Jbeta primers). Sequencing was performed with immunoSEQ multiplex PCR; in TCRdb, only in-frame clones are kept and a portion is missing. The sample has roughly 120,000 clones; roughly 82% are singletons. Sequencing was done on a sample of PBMCs. All receptors come from a woman aged 40 to 50 in good health and CMV-seropositive.

The rearrangement links TRBV6-5 to TRBJ2-7; TRBD2 matches 10 bases. The V gene's germline CDR1 is MNHEY and CDR2 SVGAGI. This CDR3 region has 15 residues. Trimming at V came to 0 bases and at J to 4 bases, leaving 3 bases not matched to a gene. The CDR3 protein is CASSYSSSGGYEQYF. The CDR3, as DNA: TGTGCCAGCAGTTACTCCTCTAGCGGGGGTTACGAGCAGTACTTC.

The gene calls are TRBV10-3 and TRBJ2-3; maybe TRBD1 (5 bases). Trimming removed 6 bases at V and 2 bases at J, with 12 bases between. The CDR3 is 14 residues long. CDR1 is ENHRY, CDR2 SYGVKD, per germline. The CDR3 loop is CAIRAGQDTDTQYF. The CDR3 DNA sequence: TGTGCCATCAGAGCAGGGCAGGACACAGATACGCAGTATTTT.

The chain uses TRBV7-9 and TRBJ2-6; D remains unclear. The CDR3 runs to 14 residues. The germline V gene has CDR1 SEHNR and CDR2 FQNEAQ (reference sequence). Trimming removed 3 bases from V and 2 bases from J, with 5 bases in between. CDR3 nucleotide sequence: TGTGCCAGCAGCTTCCAGACTGGGGCCAACGTCCTGACTTTC. It translates to CASSFQTGANVLTF.

This clone was counted only a few times. The chain has TRBV5-1 and TRBJ1-2; 12 bases line up with TRBD1. Trimming removed 4 bases from V and 3 bases from J; junction bases left unmatched: 10. Germline CDR1 SGHRS, CDR2 YFSETQ. The CDR3 spans 17 residues. For the CDR3, the DNA is TGCGCCAGCAGCCTGGGGACAGGGGGCTCAGGGGACTATGGCTACACCTTC. It encodes CASSLGTGGSGDYGYTF.

The chain uses TRBV10-1 and TRBJ1-4, with TRBD1 matching over 8 bases. The V gene end was trimmed by 6 bases and the J gene end by 8 bases; junction bases not matched to a gene: 8. Germline CDR1 WNHNN, CDR2 SYGVQD (reference sequence). This CDR3 contains 14 residues. The CDR3 nucleotides are TGCGCCAGCAGCCAGGGGGCCCACAGGGAAAAACTGTTTTTT. This sequence encodes CASSQGAHREKLFF.

This clone was counted only a few times. The rearrangement links TRBV29-1 to TRBJ1-1, with D maybe TRBD1 (5 bases). The CDR3 is made up of 13 amino acids. V was cut by 5 bases and J by 1 base, with 11 bases left in between. The germline CDR1 and CDR2 sequences are SQVTM and ANQGSEA. The CDR3 bases are TGCAGCGTTTCCGTCGGGGGGAACACTGAAGCTTTCTTT. Amino acids: CSVSVGGNTEAFF.

This clone was picked up a small number of times. V and J are TRBV15 and TRBJ2-3; D not resolved. The CDR3 runs to 14 residues. The ends were cut back, 2 bases at V and 2 bases at J, with 8 bases in the middle. The V gene's germline CDR1 is LNHNV and CDR2 YYDKDF (reference sequence). The CDR3 loop is CATSRRSDTDTQYF. The CDR3 region has the DNA TGTGCCACCAGCAGACGAAGCGACACAGATACGCAGTATTTT.

V usage is TRBV7-9 and J usage is TRBJ1-2; TRBD1 matches at 7 bases. J gave up 8 bases and V 1 base, and 1 base lay outside the gene matches. This CDR3 is built from 12 residues. CDR1 is SEHNR and CDR2 is FQNEAQ in the germline V gene (reference sequence). The CDR3 sequence is CASSLVTGGYTF. The CDR3 DNA reads as TGTGCCAGCAGCTTAGTGACAGGGGGCTACACCTTC.

The chain combines TRBV5-5 with TRBJ2-6; unclear D gene. V dropped 2 bases and J dropped 1 base, with 4 bases sitting between them. Germline lookup yields CDR1 SGHKS and CDR2 YYEKEE (reference sequence). The CDR3 is 14 amino acids. CDR3 loop: CASSLQSGANVLTF. The CDR3 DNA reads as TGTGCCAGCAGCTTACAGTCTGGGGCCAACGTCCTGACTTTC.

This clone was recorded a few times. CDR3: CSVEVGGDRTLHF. CDR3 nucleotide sequence: TGCAGCGTTGAAGTAGGGGGGGACAGGACCCTCCACTTT. V gene TRBV29-1 combines with J gene TRBJ1-6; 8 nucleotides align to TRBD1. Looked up from germline, CDR1 is SQVTM and CDR2 is ANQGSEA. J lost 14 bases, V lost 1 base, and 7 bases had no gene match. CDR3 length: 13 residues.

This rearrangement joins TRBV19 to TRBJ1-5, with D possibly TRBD1 on 6 matching bases. Deletions cut 4 bases from V and 0 bases from J, with 16 bases between. Per germline, CDR1 LNHDA and CDR2 SQIVND (reference sequence). The CDR3 runs to 17 residues. The chain's CDR3 is CASSNSFGQSSNQPQHF. CDR3 coding DNA: TGTGCCAGTAGTAACTCCTTTGGACAGAGTAGCAATCAGCCCCAGCATTTT.

Worth noting for this clone: The junction and the germline gene differ at one end; a read error may be behind it. This rearrangement joins TRBV7-9 to TRBJ1-1; D is uncertain. Germline CDR1 reads SEHNR; CDR2 reads FQNEAQ (reference sequence). The CDR3 extends over 14 amino acids. CDR3: CSSSPPAGNTEAFF. As DNA, the CDR3 is TGTTCCAGCAGCCCCCCGGCAGGGAACACTGAAGCTTTCTTT.

This chain connects TRBV13 to TRBJ1-2; 7 bases line up with TRBD1. Trimming removed 4 bases from V and 4 bases from J; junction bases left unmatched: 3. Per germline, CDR1 PRHDT and CDR2 FYEKMQ (reference sequence). The CDR3 spans 13 residues. CDR3 amino acids: CASSSGQLYGYTF. In DNA, the CDR3 is TGTGCCAGCAGCTCGGGACAGCTCTATGGCTACACCTTC.

The gene calls are TRBV19 and TRBJ2-7; 9 bases are shared with TRBD2. Per the germline V gene, CDR1 is LNHDA and CDR2 is SQIVND (reference sequence). The CDR3 loop spans 13 amino acids. Trimming cost V 5 bases and J 6 bases; bases outside gene matches: 5. This chain's CDR3 is CASSRLAEAEQYF. In DNA, the CDR3 is TGTGCCAGTAGTCGACTAGCGGAGGCCGAGCAGTACTTC.

This clone was recorded once. The chain joins TRBV7-2 to TRBJ1-1, with TRBD1 identical over 7 bases. CDR3 length: 14 amino acids. Germline CDR1 and CDR2: SGHTA and FQGNSA. Losses at the gene ends were 1 base for V and 4 bases for J; bases not matched to a gene: 3. DNA of the CDR3: TGTGCCAGCAGCTTAGGACAGGGAATCACTGAAGCTTTCTTT. As protein: CASSLGQGITEAFF.

The chain has TRBV7-8 and TRBJ2-3; D possibly corresponds to TRBD2 (6 bases). Per the germline V gene, CDR1 is SGHVS and CDR2 is FQNEAQ. V was trimmed by 4 bases and J by 4 bases, leaving 18 bases between them. This CDR3 spans 16 amino acids. The CDR3 DNA reads as TGTGCCAGCAGCTCCTGGCCGGGGGAGCGGGCAGATACGCAGTATTTT. Translating it yields CASSSWPGERADTQYF.

V usage is TRBV29-1 and J usage is TRBJ2-7, with TRBD2 identical over 9 bases. V shed 7 bases and J 4 bases; nucleotides not matched to a gene: 8. CDR3 length: 13 amino acids. Per the germline V gene, CDR1 is SQVTM and CDR2 is ANQGSEA. CDR3 nucleotide sequence: TGCAGCGCCCGAGCGGGGGGACCTTACGAGCAGTACTTC. It encodes CSARAGGPYEQYF.

J is TRBJ2-4 and V is TRBV4-2; 8 positions agree with TRBD2. This CDR3 spans 17 amino acids. Germline trimming cut 1 base from V and 5 bases from J; bases unmatched to any gene: 10. Germline values: CDR1 LGHNA, CDR2 YNFKEQ. The CDR3 DNA reads TGTGCCAGCAGCCAAGGACCGCGGGGGGCCGAACAAAACATTCAGTACTTC. This translates into CASSQGPRGAEQNIQYF.

The V gene is TRBV7-6, the J gene TRBJ1-1; TRBD1 matches 7 bases. CDR1 and CDR2 from the germline V gene are SGHVS and FNYEAQ. The CDR3 has 16 residues. V dropped 5 bases and J dropped 0; count of bases not matched to a gene: 9. The CDR3, as DNA: TGTGCCAGCAGCCCCGCCCGGGACAGACTGAACACTGAAGCTTTCTTT. Translating gives CASSPARDRLNTEAFF. Using reference TRBV7-6 and TRBJ1-1 for the parts outside the CDR3, the full variable domain is GAGVSQSPRYKVTKRGQDVALRCDPISGHVSLYWYRQALGQGPEFLTYFNYEAQQDKSGLPNDRFSAERPEGSISTLTIQRTEQRDSAMYRCASSPARDRLNTEAFFGQGTRLTVV.

The chain is built from TRBV13 and TRBJ1-1, with 9 bases matching TRBD1. Germline CDR1 and CDR2: PRHDT and FYEKMQ (reference sequence). J gave up 7 bases and V 0 bases, and 6 bases lay outside the gene matches. The CDR3 is 15 amino acids. CDR3 sequence reads: CASSLGGTGLIEAFF. The CDR3 nucleotides read TGTGCCAGCAGCTTAGGGGGGACAGGGCTCATTGAAGCTTTCTTT.

The genes are TRBV5-1 and TRBJ1-2; TRBD1 matches at 11 bases. V was pared by 5 bases and J by 8 bases, with 14 bases of the junction left unmatched. This CDR3 is 16 amino acids long. Germline CDR1 SGHRS, CDR2 YFSETQ. Here the CDR3 reads CASSPDRGTGGGGYTF. CDR3 nucleotide sequence: TGCGCCAGCAGTCCCGATAGAGGGACAGGGGGTGGCGGCTACACCTTC.

The chain uses TRBV5-1 and TRBJ2-7, with 10 nucleotides matching TRBD1. Trimming removed 2 bases from V and 6 bases from J; junction bases left unmatched: 8. Per germline, CDR1 SGHRS and CDR2 YFSETQ. The CDR3 totals 15 residues. CDR3 protein: CASSLRTGGAAEQYF. The CDR3 DNA reads as TGCGCCAGCAGCTTACGGACAGGGGGGGCTGCCGAGCAGTACTTC.

This sequence joins TRBV6-1 and TRBJ1-2; TRBD1 matches at 10 bases. V was pared by 2 bases and J by 6 bases, with 3 bases of the junction left unmatched. The CDR3 totals 14 residues. CDR1 and CDR2 from the germline V gene are MNHNS and SASEGT. For the CDR3, the DNA is TGTGCCAGCAGTGAACGGGGACAGGGGAATGGCTACACCTTC. The encoded protein is CASSERGQGNGYTF.

This clone was detected only a few times. The chain couples TRBV19 to TRBJ1-5; 7 positions agree with TRBD1. Germline V gene data show CDR1 as LNHDA and CDR2 as SQIVND (reference sequence). The CDR3 runs to 15 residues. The V and J ends lost 5 bases and 7 bases, in that order; junction bases with no gene match: 11. As DNA, the CDR3 is TGTGCCAGTAGTGAGCAGTCGACAGGGCGCCAGCCCCAGCATTTT. Amino acid sequence: CASSEQSTGRQPQHF.

The chain links TRBV6-4 to TRBJ2-1; TRBD1 is a possible D gene (6 bases). In germline, CDR1 is MRHNA, CDR2 SNTAGT. This CDR3 has 14 amino acids. Trimming left V 3 bases short and J 0 bases short, with 6 bases between. In DNA form, the CDR3 reads TGTGCCAGCAGTGAGGACAGCTCCTACAATGAGCAGTTCTTC. Its protein product is CASSEDSSYNEQFF.

Here the CDR3 reads CASSYAQAQETQYF. Here the CDR3 DNA reads TGTGCCAGCAGTTATGCGCAGGCACAAGAGACCCAGTACTTC. The rearrangement joins TRBV6-5 to TRBJ2-5; D is unclear. This CDR3 is 14 amino acids long. Per the germline V gene, CDR1 is MNHEY and CDR2 is SVGAGI. Trimming left V 3 bases short and J 2 bases short, with 10 bases between.

This chain joins TRBV5-3 and TRBJ1-5; D is possibly TRBD1 (5 bases). TRBV5-3 qualifies as an ORF whose function is uncertain. This CDR3 region has 17 residues. The germline V and J ends were trimmed by 2 bases and 0 bases, with 15 bases remaining between them. CDR3 amino acids: CARSLGVQGYSNQPQHF. In nucleotides, the CDR3 is TGTGCCAGAAGCTTAGGAGTTCAGGGTTATAGCAATCAGCCCCAGCATTTT.

The CDR3 region has the DNA TGCGCCAGCAGCCAAGCTCCAGGCCCGTTATCCTACAATGAGCAGTTCTTC. It encodes CASSQAPGPLSYNEQFF. The rearrangement joins TRBV4-3 to TRBJ2-1; D gene ambiguous. The germline V gene encodes CDR1 LGHNA and CDR2 YSLEER. The CDR3 consists of 17 residues. V was pared by 1 base and J by 1 base, with 14 bases between.

The chain joins TRBV6-6 to TRBJ2-5; TRBD2 aligns across 12 bases. The CDR3 consists of 15 residues. Trimming removed 5 bases from V and 2 bases from J; junction bases left unmatched: 3. Germline CDR1 MNHNY, CDR2 SVGAGI (reference sequence). The CDR3 nucleotides are TGTGCCAGCAGTCTAGCGGGGGGGCTTCAAGAGACCCAGTACTTC. As protein: CASSLAGGLQETQYF.